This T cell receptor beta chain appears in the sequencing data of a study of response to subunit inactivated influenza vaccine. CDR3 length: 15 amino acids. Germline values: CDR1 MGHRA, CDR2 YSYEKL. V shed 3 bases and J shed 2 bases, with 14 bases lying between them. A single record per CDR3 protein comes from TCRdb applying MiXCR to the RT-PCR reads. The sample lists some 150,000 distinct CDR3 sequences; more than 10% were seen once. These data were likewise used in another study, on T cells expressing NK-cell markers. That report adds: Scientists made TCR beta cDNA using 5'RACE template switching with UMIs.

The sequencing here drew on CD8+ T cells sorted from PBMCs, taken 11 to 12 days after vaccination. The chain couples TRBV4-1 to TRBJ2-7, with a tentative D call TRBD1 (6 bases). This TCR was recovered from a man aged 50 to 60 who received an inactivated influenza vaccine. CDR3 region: CASSQEMAGAYEQYF. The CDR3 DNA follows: TGCGCCAGCAGCCAGGAGATGGCAGGGGCCTACGAGCAGTACTTC.